Listed below are T cell receptor beta chains from one sample, sequenced in a study of blood T cell repertoires in COVID-19. TCRdb's copy holds only in-frame clones and misses some; the assay was immunoSEQ multiplex PCR. Here the sample spans 200,000 to 250,000 clones, approximately 84% being singletons. The sequencing input was peripheral blood. The source of these receptors is a man aged 50 to 59 who had recovered from COVID-19. Both conserved end residues are part of each CDR3. A D gene is named only where the DNA matches it firmly. Clone size is stated in some rows and not others, as once, few, many or a class when expanded.

>.|TRBV19|.|TRBJ1-2
CARNRDKNYGYTF
TGTGCCAGAAACCGGGACAAAAACTATGGCTACACCTTC
>.|TRBV28|.|TRBJ1-2
CASSVTTANYGYTF
TGTGCCAGCAGTGTGACAACAGCTAACTATGGCTACACCTTC
>once|TRBV3-1/TRBV3-2|.|TRBJ2-5
CASSQGANSGETQYF
TGTGCCAGCAGCCAAGGAGCTAACAGTGGGGAGACCCAGTACTTC
>.|TRBV10-2|TRBD1|TRBJ1-2
CASSESRQGYGYTF
TGCGCCAGCAGTGAGTCGAGACAGGGCTATGGCTACACCTTC
>.|TRBV6-2/TRBV6-3|TRBD1|TRBJ2-2
CASSYHGSTGDPGELFF
TGTGCCAGCAGTTACCACGGCTCGACAGGGGACCCCGGGGAGCTGTTTTTT
>.|TRBV5-1|.|TRBJ1-6
CASSLTGANNSPLHF
TGCGCCAGCAGCTTGACGGGTGCTAATAATTCACCCCTCCACTTT
>.|TRBV29-1|TRBD2|TRBJ2-7
CSVEDRTSVSYEQYF
TGCAGCGTTGAAGATCGGACTAGCGTATCCTACGAGCAGTACTTC
>.|TRBV28|.|TRBJ2-1
CATTTYSGEQFF
TGTGCCACTACGACCTACTCGGGGGAGCAGTTCTTC
>.|TRBV11-2|TRBD1|TRBJ2-1
CASSPGQGAHEQFF
TGTGCCAGCAGCCCAGGACAGGGGGCCCATGAGCAGTTCTTC
>.|TRBV2|.|TRBJ1-2
CASSEAFRAAGYTF
TGTGCCAGCAGTGAAGCGTTCAGGGCAGCTGGCTACACCTTC
>few|TRBV2|.|TRBJ1-1
CASSESRGLSEAFF
TGTGCCAGCAGTGAAAGCAGAGGGTTGAGTGAAGCTTTCTTT
>.|TRBV28|.|TRBJ1-2
CASTLGGTGGYGYTF
TGTGCCAGCACCCTCGGTGGGACCGGGGGCTATGGCTACACCTTC
>.|TRBV2|TRBD2|TRBJ2-3
CASSTGLAGITDTQYF
TGTGCCAGCAGTACAGGACTAGCGGGAATTACAGATACGCAGTATTTT
>.|TRBV7-6|TRBD2|TRBJ2-5
CASSSGGGQQTTQYF
TGTGCCAGCAGCTCCGGGGGGGGACAACAAACGACCCAGTACTTC
>.|TRBV5-6|.|TRBJ2-1
CASSWTYNEQFF
TGTGCCAGCAGCTGGACTTACAATGAGCAGTTCTTC
>.|TRBV30|TRBD2|TRBJ2-7
CACQTGTNSYEQYF
TGTGCCTGCCAAACCGGGACTAACTCCTACGAGCAGTACTTC
>.|TRBV5-1|TRBD2|TRBJ2-1
CASSWTSGVSYNEQFF
TGCGCCAGCAGCTGGACTAGCGGGGTGTCCTACAATGAGCAGTTCTTC
>once|TRBV28|TRBD1|TRBJ1-2
CASSARTGNYGYTF
TGTGCCAGCAGCGCCCGGACAGGCAACTATGGCTACACCTTC
>.|TRBV28|TRBD1|TRBJ1-4
CASRGTGGEVNEKLFF
TGTGCCAGCAGGGGGACAGGGGGCGAGGTTAATGAAAAACTGTTTTTT
>few|TRBV28|.|TRBJ1-3
CASSLPIMRNTIYF
TGTGCCAGCAGTTTACCGATAATGCGGAACACCATATATTTT
>.|TRBV12-3/TRBV12-4|.|TRBJ2-7
CASSRTPSYEQYF
TGTGCCAGCAGCAGGACACCCTCCTACGAGCAGTACTTC
>.|TRBV10-3|TRBD1|TRBJ1-1
CAISGTAMNTEAFF
TGTGCCATCAGCGGGACAGCGATGAACACTGAAGCTTTCTTT
>once|TRBV28|.|TRBJ2-4
CASSLIGGLTGGRAKNIQYF
TGTGCCAGCAGTTTAATCGGGGGGCTAACGGGAGGTCGGGCCAAAAACATTCAGTACTTC
>.|TRBV28|TRBD1|TRBJ1-2
CASRGQMYFGYTF
TGTGCCAGCAGGGGACAGATGTATTTCGGCTACACCTTC
>.|TRBV30|TRBD2|TRBJ2-3
CAWTGRAQDTQYF
TGTGCCTGGACGGGGAGGGCGCAAGATACGCAGTATTTT
>.|TRBV4-1|.|TRBJ2-3
CASSQGRRESTDTQYF
TGCGCCAGCAGCCAAGGTAGACGGGAGAGCACAGATACGCAGTATTTT
>.|TRBV6-5|.|TRBJ2-1
CASSKQGGLEQFF
TGTGCCAGCAGTAAACAAGGGGGTCTCGAGCAGTTCTTC
>.|TRBV5-1|.|TRBJ2-5
CASSPGGVYQETQYF
TGCGCCAGCAGCCCCGGAGGGGTTTACCAAGAGACCCAGTACTTC
>.|TRBV5-4|.|TRBJ1-1
CASSLGLNTEAFF
TGTGCCAGCAGCTTGGGGCTCAACACTGAAGCTTTCTTT
>.|TRBV3-1/TRBV3-2|.|TRBJ2-7
CASSRTHRGEQYF
TGTGCCAGCAGCCGGACACACCGTGGCGAGCAGTACTTC
>few|TRBV6-2/TRBV6-3|TRBD1|TRBJ2-7
CASSSGTGGYSAYEQYF
TGTGCCAGCAGTTCAGGGACAGGGGGCTATAGTGCCTACGAGCAGTACTTC
>.|TRBV18|TRBD2|TRBJ2-1
CASSRTSGRGSSNEQFF
TGTGCCAGCTCACGTACTAGCGGGAGGGGATCCAGCAATGAGCAGTTCTTC
>.|TRBV5-6|.|TRBJ2-2
CASSLRKTTNTGELFF
TGTGCCAGCAGTCTCCGGAAGACAACGAACACCGGGGAGCTGTTTTTT
>.|TRBV19|TRBD2|TRBJ2-1
CASSISGLAEYGNEQFF
TGTGCCAGTAGTATATCAGGACTAGCGGAATATGGGAATGAGCAGTTCTTC
>once|TRBV27|TRBD2|TRBJ2-3
CASSLFSAGGRDTQYF
TGTGCCAGCAGTTTATTCTCAGCGGGGGGGAGGGATACGCAGTATTTT
>.|TRBV28|.|TRBJ1-1
CASSRAWGNTEAFF
TGTGCCAGCAGCAGGGCCTGGGGGAACACTGAAGCTTTCTTT
>.|TRBV19|.|TRBJ2-7
CASSTPGARNAYEQYF
TGTGCCAGTAGTACCCCTGGGGCAAGGAATGCCTACGAGCAGTACTTC
>.|TRBV3-1/TRBV3-2|.|TRBJ2-3
CASSQFRGSSTDTQYF
TGTGCCAGCAGCCAATTCAGGGGTTCTAGCACAGATACGCAGTATTTT
>.|TRBV7-8|.|TRBJ1-5
CASSLSHSNQPQHF
TGTGCCAGCAGCTTGTCCCATAGCAATCAGCCCCAGCATTTT
>.|TRBV5-4|TRBD2|TRBJ2-1
CASSRLAGGQNEQFF
TGTGCCAGCAGCCGCCTAGCGGGAGGGCAGAATGAGCAGTTCTTC
>.|TRBV5-6|.|TRBJ2-7
CASSLGAGVSYEQYF
TGTGCCAGCAGCTTGGGGGCGGGCGTATCCTACGAGCAGTACTTC
>.|TRBV7-2|.|TRBJ1-2
CASSPGGSDNYGYTF
TGTGCCAGCAGTCCTGGAGGATCGGATAACTATGGCTACACCTTC